This TCR beta chain was found in a study of blood T cell repertoires in COVID-19. Study background: The United States, Italy and Spain were the sources of the acute and convalescent COVID-19 samples. The cDNA or gDNA used as material had been derived from T cells, B-cell-depleted T cells, or PBMCs.

In germline, CDR1 is LNHDA, CDR2 SQIVND (reference sequence). The CDR3 loop spans 15 amino acids. J was trimmed by 5 bases and V by 2 bases; bases with no gene match: 2. Methods used by the authors: Estimation of nucleated cell counts relied on the amplification of reference gene primers. Here immunoSEQ multiplex PCR was the method, and the copy in TCRdb shows in-frame clones only, minus some. V and J calls and clone size are those listed in that table; D and trimming were worked out from the DNA. Of about 190,000 clones in the sample, 83% are singletons; the top ten hold under 3.5%. The chain is built from TRBV19 and TRBJ2-1; TRBD2 matches at 11 bases. This TCR was recovered from a man between 45 and 60 years old with active or convalescent COVID-19. Sequenced: peripheral blood. CDR3 sequence reads: CASSILLAGDNEQFF. The CDR3 bases are TGTGCCAGTAGTATACTACTAGCGGGAGACAATGAGCAGTTCTTC.